This T cell receptor (beta chain) was found in a study of T cell changes during pregnancy in multiple sclerosis. This CDR3 has 13 amino acids. Germline assignment: CDR1 LNHDA and CDR2 SQIVND (reference sequence). V lost 4 bases, J lost 4 bases, and 0 bases stayed unmatched. Using immunoSEQ multiplex PCR, the repertoire was profiled, and TCRdb retains in-frame clones only, with some absent. The sample has 50,000 to 65,000 clones; roughly 91% are singletons. V and J are TRBV19 and TRBJ2-5; 10 bases align to TRBD2. The specimen was peripheral blood, collected in the second trimester of pregnancy. This TCR was recovered from a female donor with multiple sclerosis, enrolled in a pregnancy study. Written as DNA, the CDR3 is TGTGCCAGTAGTACTAGCGGGGGAGAGACCCAGTACTTC. Encoded protein: CASSTSGGETQYF.